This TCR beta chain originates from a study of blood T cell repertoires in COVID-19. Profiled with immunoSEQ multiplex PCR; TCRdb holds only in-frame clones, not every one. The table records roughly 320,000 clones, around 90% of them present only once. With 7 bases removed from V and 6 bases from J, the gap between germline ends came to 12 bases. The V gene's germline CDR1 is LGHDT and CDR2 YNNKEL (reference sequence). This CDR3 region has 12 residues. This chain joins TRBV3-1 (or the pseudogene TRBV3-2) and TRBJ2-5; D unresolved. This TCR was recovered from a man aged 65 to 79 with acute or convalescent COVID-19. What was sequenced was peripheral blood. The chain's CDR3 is CASTFLGQTQYF. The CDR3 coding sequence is TGTGCCAGCACCTTTCTCGGTCAGACCCAGTACTTC.